Below are 17 T cell receptor beta chains sequenced from a single sample in a study of blood T cell repertoires in COVID-19. This table comes from immunoSEQ multiplex PCR, and its TCRdb copy is limited to in-frame clones, with some not included. Counted here are 70,000 to 85,000 clones, 80% to 90% occurring once; the ten biggest clones make up about a sixth. Sequencing was done on a sample of peripheral blood. The receptors were gathered from a woman over 75 with acute or convalescent COVID-19.

The chain carries TRBV7-8 and TRBJ2-3, with D possibly being TRBD2 (6 bases). The V and J ends lost 1 base and 6 bases respectively, with 11 bases between them. The germline CDR1 and CDR2 sequences are SGHVS and FQNEAQ. This CDR3 is 14 amino acids long. The CDR3 loop is CASSLGGNSDTQYF. The CDR3 DNA is TGTGCCAGCAGCTTAGGCGGGAATTCGGATACGCAGTATTTT.

The rearrangement joins TRBV11-2 to TRBJ1-1; 8 bases fit TRBD1. Unmatched junction bases numbered 4, after V lost 3 bases and J lost 7 bases. This CDR3 spans 13 amino acids. CDR1 and CDR2 from the germline V gene are SGHAT and FQNNGV. For the CDR3, the DNA is TGTGCCAGCAGCTTGGACAGGGATATTGAAGCTTTCTTT. This translates into CASSLDRDIEAFF.

The CDR3 nucleotides read TGCGCCAGCAGTCGAGACAGGGCGGATACGCAGTATTTT. It is translated as CASSRDRADTQYF. The rearrangement links TRBV10-1 to TRBJ2-3; 7 bases agree with TRBD1. In germline, CDR1 is WNHNN, CDR2 SYGVQD (reference sequence). Trimming at V came to 5 bases and at J to 6 bases, leaving 5 bases not matched to a gene. CDR3 size: 13 residues.

V gene TRBV6-5 combines with J gene TRBJ1-4, with 7 bases lining up with TRBD1. The CDR3 runs 14 residues. CDR1 is MNHEY, CDR2 SVGAGI, per germline. V was pared by 5 bases and J by 8 bases, with 8 bases of the junction left unmatched. The DNA of the CDR3 is TGTGCCAGCAGTCGGGGACAGCGTGGGGAAAAACTGTTTTTT. This encodes CASSRGQRGEKLFF.

This chain joins TRBV27 and TRBJ1-4; no reliable D call. The CDR3 runs 14 residues. Trimming shortened V by 3 bases and J by 7 bases, and 12 bases separated the two germline ends. The germline V gene encodes CDR1 MNHEY and CDR2 SMNVEV (reference sequence). This CDR3 is CASSFMGLGEKLFF. The CDR3 coding sequence is TGTGCCAGCAGTTTTATGGGCCTCGGTGAAAAACTGTTTTTT.

The rearrangement links TRBV6-2 or TRBV6-3 to TRBJ2-1, with TRBD1 matching 11 bases. V gave up 5 bases and J gave up 6 bases; unmatched junction bases: 6. CDR3 length: 15 residues. Germline CDR1 and CDR2: MNHEY and SVGEGT. CDR3 protein: CASSRTGGSINEQFF. CDR3 in DNA: TGTGCCAGCAGTAGGACAGGGGGCTCGATCAATGAGCAGTTCTTC.

J is TRBJ2-1 and V is TRBV3-1 (or the pseudogene TRBV3-2); 8 positions match TRBD1. There are 15 residues in the CDR3. The V gene's germline CDR1 is LGHDT and CDR2 YNNKEL (reference sequence). J lost 7 bases, V lost 7 bases, and 12 bases had no gene match. As DNA, the CDR3 is TGTGCCAGCAATGTCTTCCAGGGGGCGCGTAATGAGCAGTTCTTC. Translation: CASNVFQGARNEQFF.

The chain has TRBV7-8 and TRBJ1-1, with unresolved D. This CDR3 spans 13 amino acids. CDR1 is SGHVS, CDR2 FQNEAQ, per germline. Trimming removed 4 bases at V and 5 bases at J, with 11 bases between. As DNA, the CDR3 is TGTGCCAGCAGCTGGAGGGCGGGGACTGAAGCTTTCTTT. It specifies CASSWRAGTEAFF.

The chain recombines TRBV7-9 with TRBJ1-4; D may be TRBD1 (6 bases). V shed 6 bases and J shed 4 bases, with 12 bases lying between them. Germline CDR1 reads SEHNR; CDR2 reads FQNEAQ (reference sequence). This CDR3 comprises 14 residues. The CDR3 here is CASSFGQFNEKLFF. The CDR3 DNA sequence: TGTGCCAGCAGTTTCGGACAGTTTAATGAAAAACTGTTTTTT.

This sequence joins TRBV7-2 and TRBJ1-2, with 11 bases aligning to TRBD1. There are 16 residues in the CDR3. V lost 1 base and J lost 5; bases outside the gene matches: 6. The germline CDR1 and CDR2 sequences are SGHTA and FQGNSA. In DNA form, the CDR3 reads TGTGCCAGCAGCTTAGACGTTGGGACAGGGGGATATGGCTACACCTTC. It yields the protein CASSLDVGTGGYGYTF.

The rearrangement joins TRBV14 to TRBJ1-1, with D possibly TRBD1 on 6 matching bases. CDR1 and CDR2 (germline): SGHDN, FVKESK. The V end lost 3 bases, the J end lost 5 bases, and 16 bases lay between the germline ends. The CDR3 is 15 amino acids. This CDR3 is CASSHDPGVETEAFF. The CDR3 region has the DNA TGTGCCAGCAGCCATGATCCAGGGGTAGAAACTGAAGCTTTCTTT.

This clone was picked up many times. The chain combines TRBV10-1 with TRBJ2-7, with D possibly matching TRBD1 (5 bases). Germline V lookup: CDR1 WNHNN, CDR2 SYGVQD (reference sequence). There are 14 residues in the CDR3. V shed 8 bases and J shed 1 base, with 15 bases lying between them. This chain's CDR3 is CASAGHKGSYEQYF. The CDR3 region has the DNA TGCGCCAGCGCCGGACATAAAGGGTCCTACGAGCAGTACTTC.

V usage is TRBV24-1 and J usage is TRBJ1-2; TRBD1 might be the D (6 bases). The germline gives CDR1 KGHDR, CDR2 SFDVKD. The CDR3 has 14 residues. The ends were cut back, 7 bases at V and 0 bases at J, with 11 bases in the middle. CDR3 region: CATSGQRSNYGYTF. CDR3 in DNA: TGTGCCACCAGCGGACAGAGATCTAACTATGGCTACACCTTC.

J is TRBJ2-2 and V is TRBV7-9; 7 bases line up with TRBD2. V shed 2 bases and J 2 bases; nucleotides not matched to a gene: 8. This CDR3 spans 17 amino acids. Germline assignment: CDR1 SEHNR and CDR2 FQNEAQ (reference sequence). CDR3 region: CASSLSPGGGNTGELFF. CDR3 coding DNA: TGTGCCAGCAGCTTATCCCCTGGCGGGGGTAACACCGGGGAGCTGTTTTTT.

This clone was seen just once. The chain uses TRBV6-5 and TRBJ1-1; 7 bases agree with TRBD1. In germline, CDR1 is MNHEY, CDR2 SVGAGI. The CDR3 runs to 12 residues. V was pared by 10 bases and J by 1 base, with 3 bases of the junction left unmatched. This chain's CDR3 is CAIRTGNTEAFF. The CDR3 bases are TGTGCCATCAGGACAGGGAACACTGAAGCTTTCTTT.

The chain is built from TRBV30 and TRBJ1-5, with TRBD1 as a possible D gene (6 bases). Germline CDR1 and CDR2: GTSNPN and SVGIG (reference sequence). This CDR3 spans 14 amino acids. The CDR3 nucleotides read TGTGCTTACAGCAGGACAGAAAGTAATCAGCCCCAGCATTTT. This gives the protein CAYSRTESNQPQHF.

CDR3 sequence (DNA): TGTGCCACCAAAATGGACAATCGGCGTGAGCAGTTCTTC. Translating gives CATKMDNRREQFF. This chain connects TRBV27 to TRBJ2-1; a weak D match, TRBD1 (5 bases). This CDR3 is built from 13 residues. V was pared by 10 bases and J by 9 bases, with 19 bases between. Germline V lookup: CDR1 MNHEY, CDR2 SMNVEV (reference sequence).